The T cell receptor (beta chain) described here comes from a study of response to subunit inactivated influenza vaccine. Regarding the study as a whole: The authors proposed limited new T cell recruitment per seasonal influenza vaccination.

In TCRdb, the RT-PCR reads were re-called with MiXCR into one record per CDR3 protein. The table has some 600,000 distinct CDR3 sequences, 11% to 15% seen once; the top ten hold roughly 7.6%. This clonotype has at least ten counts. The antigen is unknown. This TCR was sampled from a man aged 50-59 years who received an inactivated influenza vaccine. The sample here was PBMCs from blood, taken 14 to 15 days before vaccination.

The CDR3 region has the DNA TGTGCCAGCAGCCGCACCGGGACTAGCGTCACCGGGGAGCTGTTTTTT. Translation: CASSRTGTSVTGELFF. This rearrangement joins TRBV6-2 or TRBV6-3 to TRBJ2-2; 10 bases fit TRBD2. The CDR3 contains 16 residues. CDR1 MNHEY and CDR2 SVGEGT come from the germline V gene. V shed 6 bases, J shed 4 bases, and the junction held 8 bases outside the gene matches.